This TCR beta chain was recorded in a study of T cells after yellow fever vaccination. Study-level results: Abundant clonotypes from the bulk population could get into FACS-sorted repertoires as contaminants.

TCRdb re-derived calls from the 5' RACE reads in MiXCR, one entry per CDR3 protein. The sample contains roughly 300,000 distinct CDR3 sequences, around 8.1% of which appear only once. This CDR3 comprises 14 residues. V shed 3 bases and J shed 4 bases, with 12 bases lying between them. Worth noting for this clonotype: Its antigen remains unknown.

The source was PBMCs, collected roughly 47 days after the first yellow fever vaccination. The clonotype comes from a man between 18 and 29 years old who received the YFV17D yellow fever vaccine. The V call is TRBV12-3 or TRBV12-4, the J call TRBJ1-2; D is unclear. The CDR3 DNA follows: TGTGCCAGCAGTTTCGGCCTGACCTCCTATGGCTACACCTTC. Protein sequence: CASSFGLTSYGYTF.